This TCR beta chain was captured by sequencing in a study of blood T cell repertoires in COVID-19. Looking at the study overall: COVID-19 samples from acute and convalescent phases originated in the United States, Italy and Spain. PBMCs, B-cell-depleted T cells, or T cells were the source of the cDNA or gDNA that made up the material.

In the original processing: By means of reference gene primer amplification, nucleated cell counts were estimated. The repertoire was sequenced with immunoSEQ multiplex PCR; TCRdb's copy has only in-frame clones and lacks some. V, J and clone size were drawn from that table, and D and trimming were deduced from the DNA. The sample holds around 150,000 clones, more than 75% seen once. The CDR3 runs to 15 residues. Germline values: CDR1 PRHDT, CDR2 FYEKMQ (reference sequence). Trimming removed 3 bases from V and 5 bases from J, with 11 bases in between. Sequencing was done on a sample of peripheral blood. The chain has TRBV13 and TRBJ1-6, with D tentatively TRBD1 (5 bases). This TCR was recovered from a man between 18 and 35 years old with acute or convalescent COVID-19. The CDR3 region has the DNA TGTGCCAGCAGCTTGAGAGGGGAGGATAATTCACCCCTCCACTTT. This sequence encodes CASSLRGEDNSPLHF. Together with reference TRBV13 and TRBJ1-6, the CDR3 gives the full variable domain: AAGVIQSPRHLIKEKRETATLKCYPIPRHDTVYWYQQGPGQDPQFLISFYEKMQSDKGSIPDRFSAQQFSDYHSELNMSSLELGDSALYFCASSLRGEDNSPLHFGNGTRLTVT.